The 24 T cell receptor beta chains in this list originate from one sample, sequenced in a study of shared clonotypes between healthy human individuals. Data came from immunoSEQ multiplex PCR; TCRdb stores just in-frame clones and leaves some out. Of about 1 million clones listed, about three quarters are singletons. The sample consisted of memory CD4+ T cells sorted from blood. Subset described: CD45RA-negative fraction. All receptors derive from a man aged 18 to 29 in good health.

This sequence joins TRBV2 and TRBJ1-2; tentative D call: TRBD1 (6 bases). The V gene lost 6 bases and the J gene lost 3 bases, with 11 bases spanning the gap. This CDR3 comprises 13 residues. Germline CDR1 and CDR2: SNHLY and FYNNEI. CDR3 sequence reads: CASRRTDYYGYTF. CDR3 coding DNA: TGTGCCAGCAGAAGGACAGATTACTATGGCTACACCTTC.

Details on this clone: This CDR3 is also generated by other DNA sequences in the sample. The gene calls are TRBV7-9 and TRBJ2-3; D unresolved. Per germline, CDR1 SEHNR and CDR2 FQNEAQ (reference sequence). V lost 5 bases and J 3 bases, leaving 3 bases between the germline ends. CDR3 size: 11 residues. CDR3 protein: CASSPTDTQYF. The CDR3 coding sequence is TGTGCCAGCAGCCCAACAGATACGCAGTATTTT.

The V gene is TRBV30, the J gene TRBJ1-4, with 7 nucleotides matching TRBD1. The V gene end was trimmed by 5 bases and the J gene end by 7 bases; junction bases not matched to a gene: 4. The CDR3 extends over 12 amino acids. The germline CDR1 and CDR2 sequences are GTSNPN and SVGIG (reference sequence). The CDR3 loop reads CAWRQGVEKLFF. The CDR3 DNA is TGTGCCTGGCGACAGGGAGTTGAAAAACTGTTTTTT.

Turning to this clone: The sample has other DNA sequences that encode this CDR3 too. The chain couples TRBV18 to TRBJ2-7, with a possible D match to TRBD2 (7 bases). The V gene lost 0 bases and the J gene lost 1 base, with 10 bases spanning the gap. CDR1 is KGHSH and CDR2 is LQKENI in the germline V gene. The CDR3 consists of 15 residues. CDR3 bases: TGTGCCAGCTCACCACCGGGAGGGGGGTCCTACGAGCAGTACTTC. Its protein is CASSPPGGGSYEQYF.

The chain's CDR3 is CASSLLAGAEETQYF. The CDR3 coding sequence is TGCGCCAGCAGCTTACTAGCGGGAGCTGAGGAGACCCAGTACTTC. The V gene is TRBV5-1, the J gene TRBJ2-5; 11 nucleotides agree with TRBD2. The CDR3 runs 15 residues. Germline CDR1 reads SGHRS; CDR2 reads YFSETQ. With V trimmed by 2 bases and J by 5 bases, 5 bases remained unmatched.

This clone was detected ten times or more. V gene TRBV5-1 combines with J gene TRBJ2-5; no firm D call. Germline V gene data show CDR1 as SGHRS and CDR2 as YFSETQ. CDR3 size: 14 residues. The germline V and J ends were trimmed by 6 bases and 0 bases, with 12 bases remaining between them. This CDR3 reads CASNGGVYQETQYF. In nucleotides, the CDR3 is TGCGCCAGCAACGGCGGCGTGTACCAAGAGACCCAGTACTTC.

J is TRBJ2-5 and V is TRBV10-2; 7 bases map to TRBD1. The CDR3 is 15 amino acids. The J segment lost 5 bases and the V segment lost 6 bases, leaving 12 bases of the junction unmatched. In germline, CDR1 is WSHSY, CDR2 SAAADI. The CDR3 sequence: CASSEQGSLKETQYF. The CDR3 DNA is TGCGCCAGCAGCGAACAGGGGTCATTGAAGGAGACCCAGTACTTC.

This chain links TRBV21-1 with TRBJ2-2; the table's D gene call, TRBD1, was not cross checked with the DNA. TRBV21-1 is listed as a pseudogene. The CDR3 extends over 19 amino acids. The DNA for the CDR3 is TGTGCCAGCAACAAGGTAGGACAGGGGCCCTCTGAGGACACCGGGGAGCTGTTTTTT. It is translated as CASNKVGQGPSEDTGELFF.

This rearrangement joins TRBV7-2 to TRBJ1-6; possible D gene TRBD1, 5 bases. The CDR3 contains 15 residues. The germline V gene encodes CDR1 SGHTA and CDR2 FQGNSA. V was shortened by 1 base and J by 13 bases, with 17 bases between the two germline ends. CDR3 in DNA: TGTGCCAGCAGCTTAGGGGACGGATTGAAATTCCCCCTCCACTTT. Encoded protein: CASSLGDGLKFPLHF.

The chain links TRBV30 to TRBJ2-3, with TRBD2 as a possible D gene (6 bases). The ends were cut back, 0 bases at V and 1 base at J, with 14 bases in the middle. The germline V gene has CDR1 GTSNPN and CDR2 SVGIG (reference sequence). The CDR3 loop spans 16 amino acids. CDR3: CAWSVLLASGTDTQYF. DNA of the CDR3: TGTGCCTGGAGTGTACTGCTAGCTAGCGGCACAGATACGCAGTATTTT.

The chain carries TRBV6-1 and TRBJ2-3; D is unclear. Germline V gives CDR1 MNHNS, CDR2 SASEGT. With 4 bases removed from V and 3 bases from J, the gap between germline ends came to 2 bases. This CDR3 is built from 11 residues. CDR3 DNA sequence: TGTGCCAGCAGTGCGACAGATACGCAGTATTTT. Amino acid sequence: CASSATDTQYF.

This clone has only a few counts. The chain links TRBV6-1 to TRBJ1-5; D is uncertain. In germline, CDR1 is MNHNS, CDR2 SASEGT. V dropped 6 bases and J dropped 0 bases, with 6 bases sitting between them. The CDR3 loop spans 13 amino acids. CDR3 nucleotide sequence: TGTGCCAGCAGAGCTTATAGCAATCAGCCCCAGCATTTT. Protein: CASRAYSNQPQHF.

The chain uses TRBV6-1 and TRBJ2-1; the match to TRBD1 covers 9 bases. This CDR3 contains 15 residues. V dropped 4 bases and J dropped 6; count of bases not matched to a gene: 7. Germline V gene sequence: CDR1 MNHNS, CDR2 SASEGT. As DNA, the CDR3 is TGTGCCAGCAGTGTAACCGGGACAGGGTTCAATGAGCAGTTCTTC. This sequence encodes CASSVTGTGFNEQFF.

The V gene is TRBV12-2, the J gene TRBJ2-1; TRBD2, the table's D call, lacks a check against the DNA. TRBV12-2 constitutes a pseudogene. The CDR3 contains 18 residues. Written as DNA, the CDR3 is TGTGCAAGTCGCTTCCTCAGGGCACTAGCGGGGAGTGGCGATGAGCAGTTCTTC. Amino acid sequence: CASRFLRALAGSGDEQFF.

V gene TRBV9 combines with J gene TRBJ2-1, with a tentative D call TRBD2 (7 bases). The CDR3 contains 14 residues. Trimming left V 4 bases short and J 6 bases short, with 14 bases between. Looked up from germline, CDR1 is SGDLS and CDR2 is YYNGEE. The CDR3 sequence is CASSPTGLGNEQFF. CDR3 nucleotide sequence: TGTGCCAGCAGCCCGACAGGACTAGGCAATGAGCAGTTCTTC.

The genes are TRBV27 and TRBJ2-1; perhaps TRBD2 as D (6 bases). V lost 2 bases and J lost 4, with 15 bases in between. Germline V gene lookup returns CDR1 MNHEY and CDR2 SMNVEV (reference sequence). This CDR3 is 16 amino acids long. The DNA of the CDR3 is TGTGCCAGCAGTTTAACCGTGGGTAGCGGTTACAATGAGCAGTTCTTC. This sequence encodes CASSLTVGSGYNEQFF.

Comment on this clone: One end of the junction is discordant with germline, which a read error may explain. The rearrangement joins TRBV4-1 to TRBJ2-7; 12 bases agree with TRBD2. The CDR3 has 13 residues. Germline CDR1 and CDR2: MGHRA and YSYEKL. In DNA, the CDR3 is TGCGCCAGCAGCCAAGTGGGACCTAGCGGGAGGGTCTTC. This translates into CASSQVGPSGRVF.

The CDR3 DNA sequence: TGTGCCAGCAGTCCCGCTACGGGCTATGGCTACACCTTC. Residues: CASSPATGYGYTF. V gene TRBV2 combines with J gene TRBJ1-2; D unresolved. The CDR3 length is 13 residues. Germline V CDR1 and CDR2: SNHLY, FYNNEI. V was shortened by 5 bases and J by 4 bases, with 11 bases between the two germline ends. The variable domain in full, with the rest retrieved from reference TRBV2 and TRBJ1-2, is EPEVTQTPSHQVTQMGQEVILRCVPISNHLYFYWYRQILGQKVEFLVSFYNNEISEKSEIFDDQFSVERPDGSNFTLKIRSTKLEDSAMYFCASSPATGYGYTFGSGTRLTVV.

A single count supports this clone. The chain carries TRBV6-1 and TRBJ2-3, with 8 bases matching TRBD1. V trimming: 2 bases; J trimming: 4 bases; junction bases outside the gene matches: 5. The CDR3 runs 15 residues. Germline loops: CDR1 MNHNS, CDR2 SASEGT. CDR3 bases: TGTGCCAGCAGTGAAAGGTACAGGGGGGCAGATACGCAGTATTTT. Its translation is CASSERYRGADTQYF.

This clone was seen a few times. This chain connects TRBV7-2 to TRBJ2-7; 11 bases agree with TRBD1. The CDR3 runs to 17 residues. The germline gives CDR1 SGHTA, CDR2 FQGNSA. With V trimmed by 4 bases and J by 6 bases, 14 bases remained unmatched. CDR3: CASSWTGGGRPVGEQYF. The DNA for the CDR3 is TGTGCCAGCAGCTGGACAGGGGGCGGGAGGCCAGTTGGCGAGCAGTACTTC.

A note on this clone: Other DNA sequences of this sample code for an identical CDR3. The chain has TRBV30 and TRBJ1-5; unclear D gene. The CDR3 contains 13 residues. Trimming stripped 1 base from V and 1 base from J, with 5 bases between. Germline CDR1 is GTSNPN and CDR2 is SVGIG (reference sequence). CDR3 region: CAWSGGSNQPQHF. In DNA, the CDR3 is TGTGCCTGGAGTGGTGGGAGCAATCAGCCCCAGCATTTT.

J is TRBJ1-2 and V is TRBV10-3; 8 bases agree with TRBD1. The junction had 0 bases not matched to a gene; V was cut back by 4 bases and J by 2 bases. CDR3 length: 13 residues. Germline lookup yields CDR1 ENHRY and CDR2 SYGVKD. This CDR3 is CAISGQGNYGYTF. In nucleotides, the CDR3 is TGTGCCATCAGTGGACAGGGGAACTATGGCTACACCTTC.

The CDR3 here is CASSPPGQGRRQYF. As DNA, the CDR3 is TGTGCCAGTAGCCCCCCGGGACAGGGGCGACGGCAGTACTTC. The V gene is TRBV19, the J gene TRBJ2-7; 10 bases agree with TRBD1. V was pared by 6 bases and J by 9 bases, with 11 bases of the junction left unmatched. Germline V lookup: CDR1 LNHDA, CDR2 SQIVND (reference sequence). This CDR3 spans 14 amino acids.

This clone was observed a few times. This chain connects TRBV18 to TRBJ2-7, with 7 bases fitting TRBD2. Germline lookup yields CDR1 KGHSH and CDR2 LQKENI. CDR3 length: 15 residues. V dropped 5 bases and J dropped 0; count of bases not matched to a gene: 7. The CDR3 protein is CASSFGGTTSYEQYF. Written as DNA, the CDR3 is TGTGCCAGCTCATTTGGAGGGACTACCTCCTACGAGCAGTACTTC.